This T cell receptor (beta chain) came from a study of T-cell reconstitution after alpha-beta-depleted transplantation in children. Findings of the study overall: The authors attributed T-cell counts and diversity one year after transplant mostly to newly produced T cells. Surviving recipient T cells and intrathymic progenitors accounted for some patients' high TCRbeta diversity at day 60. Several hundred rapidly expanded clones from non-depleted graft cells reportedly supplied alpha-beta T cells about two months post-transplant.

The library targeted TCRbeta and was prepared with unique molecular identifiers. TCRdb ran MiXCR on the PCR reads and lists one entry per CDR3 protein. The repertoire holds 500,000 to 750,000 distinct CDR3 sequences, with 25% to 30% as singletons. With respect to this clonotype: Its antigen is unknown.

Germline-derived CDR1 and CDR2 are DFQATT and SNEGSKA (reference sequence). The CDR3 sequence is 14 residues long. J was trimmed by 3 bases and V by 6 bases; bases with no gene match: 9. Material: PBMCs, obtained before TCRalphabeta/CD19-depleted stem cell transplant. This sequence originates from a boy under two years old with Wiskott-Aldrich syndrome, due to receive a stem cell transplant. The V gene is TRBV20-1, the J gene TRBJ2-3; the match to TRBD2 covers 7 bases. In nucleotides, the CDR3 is TGCAGTGCCACTCAAGCTAGCGGAACAGATACGCAGTATTTT. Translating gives CSATQASGTDTQYF.